This entry features one T cell receptor (beta chain) sequence. Its specific antigen is unknown. No per-base quality is available; no much larger clone lies one base away. This specimen comes from a study of blood T cell repertoires in COVID-19 (dated by TCRdb to 2018 to 2020). For the study in its entirety: The collaborator samples originated in the United States, Italy and Spain and spanned the acute and convalescent phases of COVID-19. The material from the prospective study consisted of cDNA or gDNA derived from T cells, B-cell-depleted T cells, or PBMCs. Deeply sampled blood TCRbeta repertoires from subjects exposed to, actively infected with, or recovered from COVID-19 were included in the dataset. The repertoires were released in a freely available public database intended as a resource for research on the immune response to SARS-CoV-2. Samples were obtained from the ongoing ImmuneRACE study (first 160 participants) and from about 1,300 subjects provided by 6 global collaborators. Sample metadata almost always included a de-identified subject ID, COVID-19 status, age in years and sex. HLA class I and class II types, where available, came from metadata supplied by the sample provider rather than from assay-based typing. The research as a whole found: Clinical and demographic metadata were provided uncurated, with the amount varying by source and participant.

The immunoSEQ Assay, a bias-controlled multiplex PCR, was used to amplify TCRbeta CDR3 regions from genomic DNA. The paper's processing steps were these. The number of nucleated cells in each sample was estimated from the amplification of reference gene primers within the assay. Sequence reads were collapsed and filtered to measure the absolute abundance of every unique TCRbeta CDR3 rearrangement. For each sample, productive Simpson clonality was calculated as the square root of Simpson's diversity index over productive rearrangements. TCRdb obtained this table from immuneACCESS and retained in-frame rearrangements with V and J assigned. These tables miss some clones; where compared with another copy, unresolved V genes account for less than half of the shortfall, and the remainder is unexplained. The V and J calls and clone size were taken over from that table, and D and trimming were inferred from the DNA. This sample lists 300,000 to 350,000 clones; around nine tenths were detected once. The ten largest clonotypes hold 5.5% to 7.5% of the sample.

The CDR3, from cysteine to phenylalanine, totals 14 residues. The entry retains the CDR3 DNA only, 42 bases that are in frame from base 1. The germline V gene supplies CDR1 SGHTS and CDR2 YDEGEE. At the junction V is shortened by 4 bases and J by 5 bases; bases outside the gene matches: 7. At one collaborating source in Seattle, patients were enrolled during active infection and were followed longitudinally through the course of disease. Collaborating institutions collected whole blood in K2EDTA tubes following their own protocols. For TCRbeta analysis, collaborators shipped samples as frozen whole blood, isolated PBMCs, or DNA extracted from either of those sample types.

Sequenced input: peripheral blood. This sequence uses TRBV5-8 and TRBJ1-2, and 8 bases in between align with TRBD1. This receptor was identified in a woman in her seventies with COVID-19, enrolled during active disease. The CDR3 sequence is CASSRADRAYGYTF. The DNA sequence is as follows: TGTGCCAGCAGCCGAGCGGACAGGGCGTATGGCTACACCTTC.